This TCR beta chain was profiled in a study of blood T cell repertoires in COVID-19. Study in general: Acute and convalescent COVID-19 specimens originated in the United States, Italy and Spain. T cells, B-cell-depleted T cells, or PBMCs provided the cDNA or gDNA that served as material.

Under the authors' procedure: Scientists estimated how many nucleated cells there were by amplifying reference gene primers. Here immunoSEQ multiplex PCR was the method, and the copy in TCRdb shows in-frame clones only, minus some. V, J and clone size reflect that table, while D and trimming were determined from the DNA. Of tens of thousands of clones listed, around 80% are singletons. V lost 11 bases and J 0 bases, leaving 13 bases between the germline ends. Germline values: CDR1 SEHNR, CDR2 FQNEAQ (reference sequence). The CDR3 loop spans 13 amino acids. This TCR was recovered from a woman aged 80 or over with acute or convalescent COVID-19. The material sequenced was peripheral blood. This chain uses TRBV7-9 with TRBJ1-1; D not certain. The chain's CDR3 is CAGRGPMNTEAFF. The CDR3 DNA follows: TGTGCCGGAAGAGGGCCAATGAACACTGAAGCTTTCTTT.